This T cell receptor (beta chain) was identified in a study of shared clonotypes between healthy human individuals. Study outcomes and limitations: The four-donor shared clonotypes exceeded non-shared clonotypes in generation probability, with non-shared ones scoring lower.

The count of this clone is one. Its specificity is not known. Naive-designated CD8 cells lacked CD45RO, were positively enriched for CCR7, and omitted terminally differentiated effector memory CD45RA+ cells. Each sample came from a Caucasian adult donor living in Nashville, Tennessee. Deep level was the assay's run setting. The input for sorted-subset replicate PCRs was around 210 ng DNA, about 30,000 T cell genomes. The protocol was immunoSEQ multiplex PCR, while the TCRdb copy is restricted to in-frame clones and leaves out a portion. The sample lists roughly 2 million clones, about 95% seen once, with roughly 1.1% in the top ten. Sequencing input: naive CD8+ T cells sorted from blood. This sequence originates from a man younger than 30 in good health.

The DNA of the CDR3 is TGTGCCAGCAGTTACGACAGGGAGGCGCCGCAGTACTTC. Translating gives CASSYDREAPQYF. The rearrangement links TRBV6-5 to TRBJ2-7; D might be TRBD1 (7 bases). Trimming took 2 bases from V and 9 from J, leaving 14 bases between them. The CDR3 extends over 13 amino acids. CDR1 is MNHEY, CDR2 SVGAGI, per germline.